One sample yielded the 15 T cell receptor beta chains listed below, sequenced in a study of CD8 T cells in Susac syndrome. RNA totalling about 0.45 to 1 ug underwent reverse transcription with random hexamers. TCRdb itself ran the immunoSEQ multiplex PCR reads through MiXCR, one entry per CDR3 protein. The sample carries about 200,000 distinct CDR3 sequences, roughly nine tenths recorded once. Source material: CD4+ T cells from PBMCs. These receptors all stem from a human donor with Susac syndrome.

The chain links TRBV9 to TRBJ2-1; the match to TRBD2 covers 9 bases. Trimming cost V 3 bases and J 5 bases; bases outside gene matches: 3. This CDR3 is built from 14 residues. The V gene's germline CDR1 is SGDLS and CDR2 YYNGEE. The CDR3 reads CASSDLAGDNEQFF. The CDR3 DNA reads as TGTGCCAGCAGCGACTTAGCGGGAGACAATGAGCAGTTCTTC.

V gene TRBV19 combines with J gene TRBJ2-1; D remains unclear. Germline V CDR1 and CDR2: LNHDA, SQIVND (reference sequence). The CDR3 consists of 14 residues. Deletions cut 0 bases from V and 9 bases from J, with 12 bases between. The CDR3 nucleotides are TGTGCCAGTAGTATAGATTCCCCTGGCGGTGAGCAGTTCTTC. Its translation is CASSIDSPGGEQFF.

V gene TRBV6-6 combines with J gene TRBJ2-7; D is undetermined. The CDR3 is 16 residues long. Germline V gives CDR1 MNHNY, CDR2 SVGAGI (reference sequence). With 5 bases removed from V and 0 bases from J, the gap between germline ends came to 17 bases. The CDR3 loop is CASSLDASLGSYEQYF. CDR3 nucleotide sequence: TGTGCCAGCAGTCTGGACGCGTCCTTGGGCTCCTACGAGCAGTACTTC.

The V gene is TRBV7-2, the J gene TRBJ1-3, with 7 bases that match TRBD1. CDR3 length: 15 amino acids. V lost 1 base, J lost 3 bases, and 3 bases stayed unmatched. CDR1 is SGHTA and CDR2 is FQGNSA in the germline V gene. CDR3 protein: CASSLGQGFGNTIYF. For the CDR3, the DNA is TGTGCCAGCAGCTTAGGACAGGGTTTTGGAAACACCATATATTTT.

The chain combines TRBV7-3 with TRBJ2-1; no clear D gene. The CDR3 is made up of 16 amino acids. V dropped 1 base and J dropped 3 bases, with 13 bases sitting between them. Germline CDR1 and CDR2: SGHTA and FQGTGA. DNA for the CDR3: TGTGCCAGCAGCTTAAAGGCCCAACGGAACTACAATGAGCAGTTCTTC. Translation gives CASSLKAQRNYNEQFF. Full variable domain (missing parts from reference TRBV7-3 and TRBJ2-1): GAGVSQTPSNKVTEKGKYVELRCDPISGHTALYWYRQSLGQGPEFLIYFQGTGAADDSGLPNDRFFAVRPEGSVSTLKIQRTERGDSAVYLCASSLKAQRNYNEQFFGPGTRLTVL.

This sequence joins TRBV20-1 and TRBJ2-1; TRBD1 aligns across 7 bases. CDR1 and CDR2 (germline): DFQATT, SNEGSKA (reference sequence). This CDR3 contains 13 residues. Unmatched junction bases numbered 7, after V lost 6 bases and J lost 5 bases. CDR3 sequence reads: CSARLGQNNEQFF. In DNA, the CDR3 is TGCAGTGCAAGGCTGGGACAGAACAATGAGCAGTTCTTC.

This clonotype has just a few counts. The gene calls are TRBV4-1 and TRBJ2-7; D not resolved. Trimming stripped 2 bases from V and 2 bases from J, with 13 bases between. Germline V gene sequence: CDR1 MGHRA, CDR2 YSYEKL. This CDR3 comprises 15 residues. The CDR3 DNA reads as TGCGCCAGCAGCCAATCCAGGACGGGTCCCTACGAGCAGTACTTC. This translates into CASSQSRTGPYEQYF.

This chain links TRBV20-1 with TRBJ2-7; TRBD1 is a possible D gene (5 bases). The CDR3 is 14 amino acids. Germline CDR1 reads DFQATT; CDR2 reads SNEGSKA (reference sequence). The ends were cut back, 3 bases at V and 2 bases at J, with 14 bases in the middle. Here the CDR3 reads CSARDQGRTYEQYF. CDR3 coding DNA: TGCAGTGCTAGGGATCAGGGCAGGACCTACGAGCAGTACTTC.

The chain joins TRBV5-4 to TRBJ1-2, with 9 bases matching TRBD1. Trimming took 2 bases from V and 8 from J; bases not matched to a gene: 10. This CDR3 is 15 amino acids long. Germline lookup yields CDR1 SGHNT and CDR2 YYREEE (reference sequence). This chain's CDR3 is CASSFIRTGDEGYTF. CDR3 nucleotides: TGTGCCAGCAGCTTTATCAGGACAGGGGATGAGGGCTACACCTTC. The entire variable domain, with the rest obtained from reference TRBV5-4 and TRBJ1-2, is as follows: ETGVTQSPTHLIKTRGQQVTLRCSSQSGHNTVSWYQQALGQGPQFIFQYYREEENGRGNFPPRFSGLQFPNYSSELNVNALELDDSALYLCASSFIRTGDEGYTFGSGTRLTVV.

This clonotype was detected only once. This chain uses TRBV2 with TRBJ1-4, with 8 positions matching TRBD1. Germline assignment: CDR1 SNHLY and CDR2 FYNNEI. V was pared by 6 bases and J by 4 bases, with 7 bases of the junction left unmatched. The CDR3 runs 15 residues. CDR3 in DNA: TGTGCCAGCAGGGGCTGGACAGGGAGTAATGAAAAACTGTTTTTT. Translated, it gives CASRGWTGSNEKLFF.

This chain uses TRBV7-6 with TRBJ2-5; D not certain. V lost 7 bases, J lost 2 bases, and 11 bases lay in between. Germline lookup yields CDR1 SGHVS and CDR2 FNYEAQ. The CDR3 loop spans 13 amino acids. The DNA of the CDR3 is TGTGCCAGCAATAGAGGCAGACAAGAGACCCAGTACTTC. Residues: CASNRGRQETQYF.

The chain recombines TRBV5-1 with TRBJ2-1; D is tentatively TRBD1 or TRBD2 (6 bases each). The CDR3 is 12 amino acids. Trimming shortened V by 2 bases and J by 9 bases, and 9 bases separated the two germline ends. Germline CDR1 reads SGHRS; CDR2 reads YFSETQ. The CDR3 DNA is TGCGCCAGCAGCTTACAGGGAGGTGAGCAGTTCTTC. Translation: CASSLQGGEQFF.

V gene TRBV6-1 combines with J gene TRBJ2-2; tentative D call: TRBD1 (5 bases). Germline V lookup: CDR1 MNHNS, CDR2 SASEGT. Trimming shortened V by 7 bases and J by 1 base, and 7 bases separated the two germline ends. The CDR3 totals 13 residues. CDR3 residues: CASIQGNTGELFF. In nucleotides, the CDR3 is TGTGCCAGCATTCAGGGGAACACCGGGGAGCTGTTTTTT.

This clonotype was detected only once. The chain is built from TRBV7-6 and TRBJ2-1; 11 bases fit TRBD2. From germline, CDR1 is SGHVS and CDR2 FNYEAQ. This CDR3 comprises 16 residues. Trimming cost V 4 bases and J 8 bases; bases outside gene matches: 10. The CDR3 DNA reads TGTGCCAGCAGCTATCTCGGGACTAGCGGTACGGATGAGCAGTTCTTC. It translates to CASSYLGTSGTDEQFF.

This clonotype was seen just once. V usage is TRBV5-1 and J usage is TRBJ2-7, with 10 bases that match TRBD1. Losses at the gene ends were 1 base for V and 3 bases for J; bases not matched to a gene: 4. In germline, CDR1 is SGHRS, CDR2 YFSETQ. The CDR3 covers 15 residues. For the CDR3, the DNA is TGCGCCAGCAGCTTGAATCGGGACAGGGGCTACGAGCAGTACTTC. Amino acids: CASSLNRDRGYEQYF.